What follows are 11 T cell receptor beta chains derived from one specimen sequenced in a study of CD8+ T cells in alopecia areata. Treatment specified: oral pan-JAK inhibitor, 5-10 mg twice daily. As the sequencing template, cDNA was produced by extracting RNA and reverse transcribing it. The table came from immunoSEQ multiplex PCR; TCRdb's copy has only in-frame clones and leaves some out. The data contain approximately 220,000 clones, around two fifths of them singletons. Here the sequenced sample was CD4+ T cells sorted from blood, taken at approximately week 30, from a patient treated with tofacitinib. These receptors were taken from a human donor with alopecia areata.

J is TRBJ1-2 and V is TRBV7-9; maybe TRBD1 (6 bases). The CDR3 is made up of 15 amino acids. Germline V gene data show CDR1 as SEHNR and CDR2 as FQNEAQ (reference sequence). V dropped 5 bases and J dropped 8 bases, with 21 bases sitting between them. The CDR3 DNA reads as TGTGCCAGCAGCCCCTGGGACAATAAAGGGTCAGGCTACACCTTC. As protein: CASSPWDNKGSGYTF.

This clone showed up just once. For the CDR3, the DNA is TGTGCCAGCAGCTTCCTAGCGGGAGCGCCGACCTACGAGCAGTACTTC. Translation: CASSFLAGAPTYEQYF. V usage is TRBV7-8 and J usage is TRBJ2-7; TRBD2 matches at 10 bases. This CDR3 is built from 16 residues. V was pared by 3 bases and J by 2 bases, with 7 bases of the junction left unmatched. CDR1 SGHVS and CDR2 FQNEAQ come from the germline V gene.

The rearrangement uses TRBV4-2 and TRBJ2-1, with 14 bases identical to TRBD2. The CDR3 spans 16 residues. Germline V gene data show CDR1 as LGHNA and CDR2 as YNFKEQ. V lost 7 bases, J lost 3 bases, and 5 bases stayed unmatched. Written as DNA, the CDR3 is TGTGCCAGCACCAGGGGACTAGCGGGGGACTACAATGAGCAGTTCTTC. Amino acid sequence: CASTRGLAGDYNEQFF.

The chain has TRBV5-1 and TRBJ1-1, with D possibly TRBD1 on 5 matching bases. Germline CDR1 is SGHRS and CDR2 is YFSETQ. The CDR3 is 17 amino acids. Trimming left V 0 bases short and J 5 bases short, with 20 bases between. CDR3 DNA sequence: TGCGCCAGCAGCTTGGACGGGCAATCTAGGGGTGGGACTGAAGCTTTCTTT. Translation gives CASSLDGQSRGGTEAFF.

DNA for the CDR3: TGTGCCTGGAGTGTTTCTAGCGCCACAGATACGCAGTATTTT. Its protein product is CAWSVSSATDTQYF. The chain has TRBV30 and TRBJ2-3; D may be TRBD2 (6 bases). The CDR3 is 14 residues long. V was pared by 0 bases and J by 2 bases, with 9 bases between. Germline CDR1 reads GTSNPN; CDR2 reads SVGIG (reference sequence).

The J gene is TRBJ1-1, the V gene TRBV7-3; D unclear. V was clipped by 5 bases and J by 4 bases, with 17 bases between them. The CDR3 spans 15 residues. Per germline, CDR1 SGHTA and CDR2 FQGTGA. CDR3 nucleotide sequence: TGTGCCAGCAGCGCGGACTCCTTGGTAGGCACTGAAGCTTTCTTT. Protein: CASSADSLVGTEAFF. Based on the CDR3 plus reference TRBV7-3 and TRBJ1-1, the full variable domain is GAGVSQTPSNKVTEKGKYVELRCDPISGHTALYWYRQSLGQGPEFLIYFQGTGAADDSGLPNDRFFAVRPEGSVSTLKIQRTERGDSAVYLCASSADSLVGTEAFFGQGTRLTVV.

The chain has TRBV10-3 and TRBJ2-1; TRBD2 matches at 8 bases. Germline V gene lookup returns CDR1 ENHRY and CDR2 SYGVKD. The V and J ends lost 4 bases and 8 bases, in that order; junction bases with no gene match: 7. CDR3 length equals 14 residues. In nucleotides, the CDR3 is TGTGCCATCAGTGTGACTAGCGATATCCATGAGCAGTTCTTC. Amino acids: CAISVTSDIHEQFF.

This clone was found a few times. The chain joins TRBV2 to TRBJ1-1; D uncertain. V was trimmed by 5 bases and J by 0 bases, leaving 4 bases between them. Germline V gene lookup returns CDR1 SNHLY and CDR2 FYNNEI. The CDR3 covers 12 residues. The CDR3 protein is CASSLMNTEAFF. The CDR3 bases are TGTGCCAGCAGTTTAATGAACACTGAAGCTTTCTTT.

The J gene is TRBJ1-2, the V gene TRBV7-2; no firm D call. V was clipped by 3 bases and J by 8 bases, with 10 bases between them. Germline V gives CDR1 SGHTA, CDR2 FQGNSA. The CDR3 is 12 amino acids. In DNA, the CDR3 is TGTGCCAGCAGCTTTCCCCCACGGGGCTACACCTTC. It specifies CASSFPPRGYTF.

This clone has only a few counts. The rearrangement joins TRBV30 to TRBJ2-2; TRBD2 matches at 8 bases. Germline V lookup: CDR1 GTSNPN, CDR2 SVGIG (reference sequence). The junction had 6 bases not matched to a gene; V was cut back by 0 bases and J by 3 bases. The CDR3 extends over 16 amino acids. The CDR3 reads CAWSVPRGLDTGELFF. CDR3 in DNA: TGTGCCTGGAGTGTACCGAGGGGACTAGACACCGGGGAGCTGTTTTTT. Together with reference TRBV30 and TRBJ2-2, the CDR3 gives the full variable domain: SQTIHQWPATLVQPVGSPLSLECTVEGTSNPNLYWYRQAAGRGLQLLFYSVGIGQISSEVPQNLSASRPQDRQFILSSKKLLLSDSGFYLCAWSVPRGLDTGELFFGEGSRLTVL.

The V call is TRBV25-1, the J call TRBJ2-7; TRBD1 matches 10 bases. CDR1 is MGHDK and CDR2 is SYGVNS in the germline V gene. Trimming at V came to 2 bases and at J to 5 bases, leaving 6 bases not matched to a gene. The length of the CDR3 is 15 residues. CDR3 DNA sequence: TGTGCCAGCAGTGAACGCGGGACAGGGGTCAACGAGCAGTACTTC. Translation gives CASSERGTGVNEQYF.